This TCR beta chain was recovered during a study of human T cells and chemical hapten exposure. About the study: TCR yields differed between samples (mainly from small differences in pooled library volume).

Time point described: patch test 1, 2 weeks after DPC sensitization. Treatment noted: therapeutic diphenylcyclopropenone sensitization with weekly scalp DPC. Unfractionated whole blood yielded the extracted total RNA. MiXCR was run by TCRdb on the RACE reads, yielding one entry per CDR3 protein. The sample shows around 34,000 distinct CDR3 sequences, more than 6% of them seen only once. V gave up 7 bases and J gave up 0 bases, with 10 bases separating them. The CDR3 runs 14 residues. Germline V lookup: CDR1 MNHEY, CDR2 SVGEGT. The receptor's source is a young woman with alopecia areata. Some clones in this sample may be carry-over from other donors' samples. The sample here was whole blood, taken in connection with sensitization to the hapten diphenylcyclopropenone (DPC). The gene calls are TRBV6-2 or TRBV6-3 and TRBJ1-5; a possible D gene is TRBD1 (6 bases). This chain's CDR3 is CASKGVNSNQPQHF. The CDR3 DNA sequence: TGTGCCAGCAAGGGGGTAAATAGCAATCAGCCCCAGCATTTT.